The clone carrying this TCR beta chain was observed a few times. Its antigen remains unknown. Germline is not matched at one junction end, which may reflect a read error. The CDR3 loop spans 13 amino acids. Germline CDR1 reads SQVTM; CDR2 reads ANQGSEA. Sequencing libraries for TCR beta were prepared with iRepertoire HTBI primers and Arm-PCR of CDR3 regions. TCRdb redid the calling of the multiplex PCR reads with MiXCR, one entry per CDR3 protein. The table records 400,000 to 500,000 distinct CDR3 sequences, around 14% of them present only once. The sample originates from a study of regulatory T cells in long-lasting Graves disease. Time point defined: newly diagnosed GD, antithyroid drugs for less than 3 months. PBMC-derived RNA was used for the TCR library. The patients included were those that came from an endocrinology department in Xi'an, China. Study-wide results and limits: Favored usage of TRBV28, TRBJ1-2 and TRBJ2-5 was recorded in persistent disease.

These sequences were also reported in another study, on T cells in Graves' hyperthyroidism and ophthalmopathy.

The TCR comes from a woman in her twenties or thirties with Graves disease. This sample comprised peripheral blood mononuclear cells (PBMCs), obtained at new diagnosis, from a patient treated with antithyroid drugs. This chain connects TRBV29-1 to TRBJ2-7; 7 nucleotides align to TRBD1. The chain's CDR3 is CSVEGGQLYEQYF. The CDR3 DNA reads as TGCAGCGTAGAAGGGGGCCAGTTATACGAGCAGTACTTC.